This TCR beta chain is drawn from a study of OX40 agonist ivuxolimab in advanced cancers. About the study: Mean age approximately 59 years, range about 23 to 80; 82.7% male. Study results and limitations: CD4+ T cells averaged fewer expanded clones than CD8+ T cells. At 0.1-3.0 mg/kg, partial responders had clonal expansion among the lowest observed.

Comments on this clone: Its antigen remains unidentified.

Method: immunoSEQ multiplex PCR; TCRdb's copy keeps in-frame clones and lacks some. The sample has 70,000 or so clones, 88% seen once. Trimming took 6 bases from V and 0 from J, leaving 8 bases between them. The CDR3 covers 13 residues. The germline CDR1 and CDR2 sequences are LNHDA and SQIVND (reference sequence). Patients with autoimmune history or systemic immunosuppression were excluded. The material sequenced was CD4+ or CD8+ T cells sorted from blood, taken in a trial of the OX40 agonist ivuxolimab. The clonotype was recovered from an adult with an advanced solid tumor such as melanoma, head and neck, liver or kidney cancer. This chain connects TRBV19 to TRBJ1-1; no firm D call. For the CDR3, the DNA is TGTGCCAGTAGCGACACTCTGAACACTGAAGCTTTCTTT. It is translated as CASSDTLNTEAFF.